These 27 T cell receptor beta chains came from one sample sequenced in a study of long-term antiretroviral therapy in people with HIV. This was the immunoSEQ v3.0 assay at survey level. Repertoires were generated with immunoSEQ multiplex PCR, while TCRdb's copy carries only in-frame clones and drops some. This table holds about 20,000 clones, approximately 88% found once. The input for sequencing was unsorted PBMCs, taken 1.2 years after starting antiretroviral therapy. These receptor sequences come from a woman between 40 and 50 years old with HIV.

CDR3 in DNA: TGTGCCAGCATCGGGGGCCTCAATCAGCCCCAGCATTTT. Residues: CASIGGLNQPQHF. This chain connects TRBV2 to TRBJ1-5; the D gene is possibly TRBD1 (6 bases). The V and J ends lost 7 bases and 3 bases respectively, with 10 bases between them. Germline V gives CDR1 SNHLY, CDR2 FYNNEI. The CDR3 is 13 amino acids.

CDR3 sequence reads: CASSLTTSGNTIYF. For the CDR3, the DNA is TGTGCCAGCAGCCTCACCACCTCTGGAAACACCATATATTTT. V usage is TRBV7-9 and J usage is TRBJ1-3, with D uncertain. The CDR3 length is 14 residues. The V gene's germline CDR1 is SEHNR and CDR2 FQNEAQ (reference sequence). V was shortened by 5 bases and J by 0 bases, with 8 bases between the two germline ends.

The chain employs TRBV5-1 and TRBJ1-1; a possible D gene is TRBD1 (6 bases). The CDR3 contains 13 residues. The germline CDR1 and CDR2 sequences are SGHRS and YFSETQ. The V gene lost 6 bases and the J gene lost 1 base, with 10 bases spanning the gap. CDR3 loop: CASNRDGNTEAFF. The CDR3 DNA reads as TGCGCCAGCAACAGGGATGGGAACACTGAAGCTTTCTTT.

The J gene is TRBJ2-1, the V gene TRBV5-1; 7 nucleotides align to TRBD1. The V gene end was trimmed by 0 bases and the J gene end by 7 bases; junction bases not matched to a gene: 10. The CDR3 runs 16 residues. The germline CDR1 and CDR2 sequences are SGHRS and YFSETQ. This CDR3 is CASSLGVYDRANEQFF. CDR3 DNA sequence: TGCGCCAGCAGCTTGGGGGTTTACGACAGGGCAAATGAGCAGTTCTTC.

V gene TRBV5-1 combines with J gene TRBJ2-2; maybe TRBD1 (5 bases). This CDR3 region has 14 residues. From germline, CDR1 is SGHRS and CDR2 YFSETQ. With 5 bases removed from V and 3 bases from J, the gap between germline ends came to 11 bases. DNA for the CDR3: TGCGCCAGCAGGAGGCAGGGCGACACCGGGGAGCTGTTTTTT. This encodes CASRRQGDTGELFF.

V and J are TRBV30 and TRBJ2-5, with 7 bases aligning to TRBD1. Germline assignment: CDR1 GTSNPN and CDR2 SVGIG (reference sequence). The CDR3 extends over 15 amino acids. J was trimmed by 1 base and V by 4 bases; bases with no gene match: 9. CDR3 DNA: TGTGCCTGGACGAGTCGACAGGGCAGCCAAGAGACCCAGTACTTC. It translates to CAWTSRQGSQETQYF. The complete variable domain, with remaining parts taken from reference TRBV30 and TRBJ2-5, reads SQTIHQWPATLVQPVGSPLSLECTVEGTSNPNLYWYRQAAGRGLQLLFYSVGIGQISSEVPQNLSASRPQDRQFILSSKKLLLSDSGFYLCAWTSRQGSQETQYFGPGTRLLVL.

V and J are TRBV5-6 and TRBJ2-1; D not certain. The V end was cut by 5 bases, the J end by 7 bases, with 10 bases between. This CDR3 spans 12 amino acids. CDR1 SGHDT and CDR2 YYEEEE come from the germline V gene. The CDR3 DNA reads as TGTGCCAGCAGTCGAACTCAGAATGAGCAGTTCTTC. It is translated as CASSRTQNEQFF.

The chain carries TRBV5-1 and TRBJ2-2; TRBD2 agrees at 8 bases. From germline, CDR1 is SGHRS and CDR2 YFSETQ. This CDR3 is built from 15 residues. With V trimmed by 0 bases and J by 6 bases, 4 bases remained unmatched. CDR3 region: CASSLAGGPSGELFF. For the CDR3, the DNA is TGCGCCAGCAGCTTGGCGGGAGGGCCATCCGGGGAGCTGTTTTTT.

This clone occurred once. The CDR3 bases are TGTGCCAGCAGCTTTTCGCTACAAGAGACCCAGTACTTC. It specifies CASSFSLQETQYF. The chain joins TRBV11-2 to TRBJ2-5; D is undetermined. CDR1 and CDR2 (germline): SGHAT, FQNNGV. Trimming shortened V by 3 bases and J by 2 bases, and 7 bases separated the two germline ends. The CDR3 covers 13 residues.

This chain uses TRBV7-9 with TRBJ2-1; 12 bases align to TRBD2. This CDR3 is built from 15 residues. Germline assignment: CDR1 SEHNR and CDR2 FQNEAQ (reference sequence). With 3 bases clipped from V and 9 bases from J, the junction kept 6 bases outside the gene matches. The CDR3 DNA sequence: TGTGCCAGCAGCTTTTCTAGCGGGAGGGTGGTTGAGCAGTTCTTC. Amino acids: CASSFSSGRVVEQFF.

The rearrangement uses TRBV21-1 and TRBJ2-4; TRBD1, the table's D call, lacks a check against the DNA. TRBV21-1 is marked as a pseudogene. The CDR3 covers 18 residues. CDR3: CASSHRPDRPLAKNIQYF. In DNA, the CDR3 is TGTGCCAGCAGCCACAGACCGGACAGACCCTTAGCCAAAAACATTCAGTACTTC.

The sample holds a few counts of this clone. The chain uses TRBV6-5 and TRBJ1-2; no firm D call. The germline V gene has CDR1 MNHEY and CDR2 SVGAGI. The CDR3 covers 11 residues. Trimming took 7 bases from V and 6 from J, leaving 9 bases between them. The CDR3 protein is CASTAGDGYTF. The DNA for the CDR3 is TGTGCCAGCACAGCAGGAGATGGCTACACCTTC.

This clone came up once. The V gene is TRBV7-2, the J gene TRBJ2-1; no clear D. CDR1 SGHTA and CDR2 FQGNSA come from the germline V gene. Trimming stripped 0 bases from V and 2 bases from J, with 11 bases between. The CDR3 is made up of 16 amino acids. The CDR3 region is CASSLAQVSPYNEQFF. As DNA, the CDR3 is TGTGCCAGCAGCTTAGCGCAAGTGAGTCCCTACAATGAGCAGTTCTTC.

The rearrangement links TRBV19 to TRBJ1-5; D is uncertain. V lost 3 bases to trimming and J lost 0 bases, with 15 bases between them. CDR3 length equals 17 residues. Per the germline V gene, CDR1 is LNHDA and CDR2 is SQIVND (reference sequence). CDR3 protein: CASSIGPITYSNQPQHF. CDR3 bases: TGTGCCAGTAGTATCGGGCCGATAACATATAGCAATCAGCCCCAGCATTTT.

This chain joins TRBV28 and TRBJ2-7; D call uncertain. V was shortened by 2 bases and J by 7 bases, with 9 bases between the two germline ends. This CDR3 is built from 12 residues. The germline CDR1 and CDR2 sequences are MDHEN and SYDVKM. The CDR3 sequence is CASSLGSREQYF. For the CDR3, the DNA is TGTGCCAGCAGTTTAGGTTCCCGGGAGCAGTACTTC.

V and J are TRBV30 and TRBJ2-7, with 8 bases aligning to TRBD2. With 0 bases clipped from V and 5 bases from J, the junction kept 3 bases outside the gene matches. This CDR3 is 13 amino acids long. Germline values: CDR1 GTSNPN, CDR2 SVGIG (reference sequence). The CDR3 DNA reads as TGTGCCTGGAGTGTAGCGGGGGCCCACGAGCAGTACTTC. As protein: CAWSVAGAHEQYF.

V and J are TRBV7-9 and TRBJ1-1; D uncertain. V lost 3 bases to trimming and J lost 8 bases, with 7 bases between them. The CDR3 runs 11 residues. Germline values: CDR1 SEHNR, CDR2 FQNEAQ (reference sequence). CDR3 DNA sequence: TGTGCCAGCAGCTTCGGCAGAGAAGCTTTCTTT. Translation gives CASSFGREAFF. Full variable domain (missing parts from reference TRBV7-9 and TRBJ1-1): DTGVSQNPRHKITKRGQNVTFRCDPISEHNRLYWYRQTLGQGPEFLTYFQNEAQLEKSRLLSDRFSAERPKGSFSTLEIQRTEQGDSAMYLCASSFGREAFFGQGTRLTVV.

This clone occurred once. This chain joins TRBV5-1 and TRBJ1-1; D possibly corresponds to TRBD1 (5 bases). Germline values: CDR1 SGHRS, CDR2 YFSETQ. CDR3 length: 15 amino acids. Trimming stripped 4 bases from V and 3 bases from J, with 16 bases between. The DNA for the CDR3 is TGCGCCAGCAGCAACGGGGGAACCCGGGACACTGAAGCTTTCTTT. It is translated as CASSNGGTRDTEAFF. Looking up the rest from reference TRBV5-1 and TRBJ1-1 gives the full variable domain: KAGVTQTPRYLIKTRGQQVTLSCSPISGHRSVSWYQQTPGQGLQFLFEYFSETQRNKGNFPGRFSGRQFSNSRSEMNVSTLELGDSALYLCASSNGGTRDTEAFFGQGTRLTVV.

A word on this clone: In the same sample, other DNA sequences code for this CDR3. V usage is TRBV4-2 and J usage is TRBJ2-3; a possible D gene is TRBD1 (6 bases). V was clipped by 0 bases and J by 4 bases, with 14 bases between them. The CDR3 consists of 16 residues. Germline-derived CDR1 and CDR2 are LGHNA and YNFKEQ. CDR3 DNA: TGTGCCAGCAGCCAAGACCAGGGGCAGGGTGCAGATACGCAGTATTTT. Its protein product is CASSQDQGQGADTQYF.

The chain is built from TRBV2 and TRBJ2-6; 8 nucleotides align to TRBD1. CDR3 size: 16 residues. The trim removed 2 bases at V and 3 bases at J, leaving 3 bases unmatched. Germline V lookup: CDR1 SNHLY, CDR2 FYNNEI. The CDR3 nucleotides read TGTGCCAGCAGTGAACAGGGGGCAAGTGGGGCCAACGTCCTGACTTTC. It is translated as CASSEQGASGANVLTF. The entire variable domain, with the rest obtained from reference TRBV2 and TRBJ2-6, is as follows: EPEVTQTPSHQVTQMGQEVILRCVPISNHLYFYWYRQILGQKVEFLVSFYNNEISEKSEIFDDQFSVERPDGSNFTLKIRSTKLEDSAMYFCASSEQGASGANVLTFGAGSRLTVL.

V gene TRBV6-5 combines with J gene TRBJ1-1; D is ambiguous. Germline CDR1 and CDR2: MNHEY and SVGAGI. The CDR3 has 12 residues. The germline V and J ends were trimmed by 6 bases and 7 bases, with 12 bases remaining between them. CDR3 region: CASSPAPLEAFF. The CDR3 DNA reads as TGTGCCAGCAGCCCAGCACCTCTTGAAGCTTTCTTT.

The CDR3 coding sequence is TGTGCCAGCAGTGGGACAGGGGGTCGGTCCTACAATGAGCAGTTCTTC. Translated, it gives CASSGTGGRSYNEQFF. The genes are TRBV27 and TRBJ2-1, with 11 bases that match TRBD1. The CDR3 totals 16 residues. Germline loops: CDR1 MNHEY, CDR2 SMNVEV (reference sequence). V was clipped by 5 bases and J by 1 base; unmatched bases: 4.

The CDR3 region has the DNA TGCAGCGTTGTGGGCGGGTCGACCTACGAGCAGTACTTC. As protein: CSVVGGSTYEQYF. This chain links TRBV29-1 with TRBJ2-7; tentative D call: TRBD2 (5 bases). Deletions cut 4 bases from V and 2 bases from J, with 12 bases between. The CDR3 loop spans 13 amino acids. CDR1 is SQVTM and CDR2 is ANQGSEA in the germline V gene.

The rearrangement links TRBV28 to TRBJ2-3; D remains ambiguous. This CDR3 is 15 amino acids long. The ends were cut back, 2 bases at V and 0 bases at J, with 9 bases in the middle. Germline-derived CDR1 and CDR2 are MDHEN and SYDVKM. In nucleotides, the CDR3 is TGTGCCAGCAGTTTAAAGCCGTGGAGCACAGATACGCAGTATTTT. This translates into CASSLKPWSTDTQYF.

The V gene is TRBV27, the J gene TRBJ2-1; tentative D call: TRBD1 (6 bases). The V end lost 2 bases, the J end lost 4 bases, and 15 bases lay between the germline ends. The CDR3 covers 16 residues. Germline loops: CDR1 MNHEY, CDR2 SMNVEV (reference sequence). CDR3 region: CASSLKGQGRYNEQFF. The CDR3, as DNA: TGTGCCAGCAGTTTAAAAGGGCAGGGGAGATACAATGAGCAGTTCTTC.

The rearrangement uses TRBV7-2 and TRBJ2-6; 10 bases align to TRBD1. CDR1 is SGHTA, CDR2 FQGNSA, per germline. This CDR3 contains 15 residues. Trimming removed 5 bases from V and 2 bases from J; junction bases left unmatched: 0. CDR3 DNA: TGTGCCAGCAGCGGGACAGGGGCTGGGGCCAACGTCCTGACTTTC. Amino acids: CASSGTGAGANVLTF. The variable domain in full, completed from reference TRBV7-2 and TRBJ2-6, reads GAGVSQSPSNKVTEKGKDVELRCDPISGHTALYWYRQSLGQGLEFLIYFQGNSAPDKSGLPSDRFSAERTGGSVSTLTIQRTQQEDSAVYLCASSGTGAGANVLTFGAGSRLTVL.

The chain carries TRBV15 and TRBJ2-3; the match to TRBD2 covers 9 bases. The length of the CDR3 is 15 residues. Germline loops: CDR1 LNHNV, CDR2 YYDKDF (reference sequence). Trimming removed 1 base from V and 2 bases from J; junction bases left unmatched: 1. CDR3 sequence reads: CATSRGLADTDTQYF. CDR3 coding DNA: TGTGCCACCAGCAGAGGACTAGCGGACACAGATACGCAGTATTTT.